The rows below give T cell receptor beta chains drawn from one sample of a study of T cell responses to AZD1222 COVID-19 vaccine. The table came from immunoSEQ multiplex PCR; TCRdb's copy has only in-frame clones and leaves some out. The sample has 130,000 or so clones; approximately 95% are singletons. Specimen: peripheral blood, collected on day 0 of MenACWY control vaccination. The receptors come from an adult in good health. The CDR3 runs from the conserved cysteine through the conserved F or W.

V gene	J gene	CDR3 protein
TRBV2	TRBJ1-4	CASKMWAGRFTTNEKLFF
TRBV6-2/TRBV6-3	TRBJ1-1	CASSSSLRYTGSEAFF
TRBV28	TRBJ2-7	CASSLSAYEQYF
TRBV28	TRBJ1-1	CASSLFKGTEAFF
TRBV9	TRBJ2-1	CASSVGLAGGNNEQFF
TRBV27	TRBJ2-1	CASSLEFWQGGLAVNEQFF
TRBV29-1	TRBJ1-2	CSVDLNSLANGYTF
TRBV7-9	TRBJ2-1	CASSLAGSHYNEQFF
TRBV7-2	TRBJ2-3	CASSLGQGGRQDTQYF
TRBV28	TRBJ1-2	CASSFGHLNYGYTF
TRBV18	TRBJ1-3	CASSPMTQGRGGNTIYF
TRBV5-1	TRBJ1-1	CASSLATGYATEAFF
TRBV19	TRBJ1-1	CASSIDLSVNTEAFF
TRBV5-1	TRBJ1-1	CASRPAGTGDTEAFF
TRBV12-3/TRBV12-4	TRBJ2-6	CASSESGANVLTF
TRBV19	TRBJ2-1	CATGTGAYNEQFF
TRBV7-3	TRBJ2-7	CASSPNAGDEQYF
TRBV29-1	TRBJ1-4	CSVGGRRGEKLFF
TRBV7-2	TRBJ2-3	CASSLRAGGAGDTQYF
TRBV29-1	TRBJ2-1	CSVATQSYNEQFF
TRBV7-2	TRBJ1-3	CASSQSRSGNTIYF
TRBV4-1	TRBJ1-4	CASSQPRGREFEKLFF
TRBV4-3	TRBJ1-2	CASSQGDRRRGYTF
TRBV6-4	TRBJ1-5	CASSEDKSQPQHF
TRBV14	TRBJ1-2	CASSQTIGDYGYTF
TRBV5-5	TRBJ2-3	CASSYLRGTTDTQYF